The clone carrying this T cell receptor (beta chain) came up a few times. Its antigen is not identified. This sequence may be a read error, since a much larger clone differs from it by one base. With listed TCR primers and previously described methods, bulk TCR libraries were prepared. TCRdb fed the PCR reads into MiXCR, producing one record per CDR3 protein. The sample lists hundreds of thousands of distinct CDR3 sequences; 25% were seen once. The authors gated naive CD8 T cells as CD8+CD4-CCR7+CD45RA+ for sorting. This sample is drawn from a study of molecular identifiers for immune sequencing clone quantification. Whole-study results and caveats: Jurkat TCR RNA spiked in from one cell could reportedly be detected among about a million naive cells. Beyond 20 RNA copies, clones held over 97% of effector molecules, compared with under 1% in naive cells.

Germline CDR1 reads MNHEY; CDR2 reads SMNVEV (reference sequence). With 5 bases removed from V and 4 bases from J, the gap between germline ends came to 7 bases. The CDR3 is 12 amino acids. The specimen sequenced was naive CD8+ T cells from blood, with Jurkat cell RNA spiked in. Indicated subset: FACS-sorted CD8+CD4-CCR7+CD45RA+ naive T cells. The J gene is TRBJ2-3, the V gene TRBV27; D not certain. The sequence came from a human donor in good health. Some libraries in this study had Jurkat cell RNA spiked in. This CDR3 reads CASSPYADTQYF. The CDR3 nucleotides read TGTGCCAGCAGTCCCTACGCAGATACGCAGTATTTT.